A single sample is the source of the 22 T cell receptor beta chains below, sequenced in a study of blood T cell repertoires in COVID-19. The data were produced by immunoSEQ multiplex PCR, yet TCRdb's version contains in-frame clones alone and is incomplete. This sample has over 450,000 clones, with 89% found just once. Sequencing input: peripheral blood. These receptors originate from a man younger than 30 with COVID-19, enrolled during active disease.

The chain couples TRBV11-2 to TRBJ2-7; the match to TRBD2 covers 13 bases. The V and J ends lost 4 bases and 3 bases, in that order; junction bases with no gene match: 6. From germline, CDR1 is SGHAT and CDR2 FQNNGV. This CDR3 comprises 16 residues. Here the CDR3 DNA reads TGTGCCAGCAGCTCACCCAGGACTAGCGGGAGCTACGAGCAGTACTTC. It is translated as CASSSPRTSGSYEQYF. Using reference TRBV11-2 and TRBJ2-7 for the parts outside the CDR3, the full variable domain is EAGVAQSPRYKIIEKRQSVAFWCNPISGHATLYWYQQILGQGPKLLIQFQNNGVVDDSQLPKDRFSAERLKGVDSTLKIQPAKLEDSAVYLCASSSPRTSGSYEQYFGPGTRLTVT.

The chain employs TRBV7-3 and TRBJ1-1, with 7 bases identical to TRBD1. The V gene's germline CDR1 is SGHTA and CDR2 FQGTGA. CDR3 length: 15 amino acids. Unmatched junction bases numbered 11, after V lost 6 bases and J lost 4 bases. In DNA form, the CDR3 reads TGTGCCAGCAGTGACAGGGATTTGCTGAGCACTGAAGCTTTCTTT. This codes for CASSDRDLLSTEAFF. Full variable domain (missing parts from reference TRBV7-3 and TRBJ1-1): GAGVSQTPSNKVTEKGKYVELRCDPISGHTALYWYRQSLGQGPEFLIYFQGTGAADDSGLPNDRFFAVRPEGSVSTLKIQRTERGDSAVYLCASSDRDLLSTEAFFGQGTRLTVV.

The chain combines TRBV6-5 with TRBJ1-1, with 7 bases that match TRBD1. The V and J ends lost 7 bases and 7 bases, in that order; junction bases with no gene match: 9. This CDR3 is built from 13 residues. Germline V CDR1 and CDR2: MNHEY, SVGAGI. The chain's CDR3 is CASTAGQEVEAFF. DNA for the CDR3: TGTGCCAGCACCGCCGGACAGGAGGTTGAAGCTTTCTTT.

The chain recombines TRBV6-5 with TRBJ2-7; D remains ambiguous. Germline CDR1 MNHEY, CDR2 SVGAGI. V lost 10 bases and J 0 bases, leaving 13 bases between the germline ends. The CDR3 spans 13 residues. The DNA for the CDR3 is TGTGCCACCTCTAACCCCAACTCCTACGAGCAGTACTTC. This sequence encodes CATSNPNSYEQYF.

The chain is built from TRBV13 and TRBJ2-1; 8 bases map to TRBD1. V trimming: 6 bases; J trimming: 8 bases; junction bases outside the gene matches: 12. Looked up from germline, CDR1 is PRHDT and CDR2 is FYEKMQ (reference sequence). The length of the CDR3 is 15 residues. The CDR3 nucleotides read TGTGCCAGCAGTTTCGACAGGGGCGAAGGTCATGAGCAGTTCTTC. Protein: CASSFDRGEGHEQFF. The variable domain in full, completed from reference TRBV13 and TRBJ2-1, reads AAGVIQSPRHLIKEKRETATLKCYPIPRHDTVYWYQQGPGQDPQFLISFYEKMQSDKGSIPDRFSAQQFSDYHSELNMSSLELGDSALYFCASSFDRGEGHEQFFGPGTRLTVL.

This chain's CDR3 is CASSATGSSGANVLTF. In DNA, the CDR3 is TGTGCCAGCAGCGCAACAGGGAGCTCTGGGGCCAACGTCCTGACTTTC. This chain links TRBV9 with TRBJ2-6, with D perhaps matching TRBD1 (6 bases). Between the trimmed V and J ends, which lost 3 bases and 0 bases, there was a span of 10 bases. The CDR3 is 16 amino acids. Germline CDR1 is SGDLS and CDR2 is YYNGEE.

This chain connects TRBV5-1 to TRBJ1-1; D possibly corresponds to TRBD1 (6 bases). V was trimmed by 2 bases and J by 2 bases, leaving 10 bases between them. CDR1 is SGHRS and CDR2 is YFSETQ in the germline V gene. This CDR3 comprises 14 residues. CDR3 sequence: CASSFAGANTEAFF. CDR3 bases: TGCGCCAGCAGCTTTGCAGGGGCAAACACTGAAGCTTTCTTT.

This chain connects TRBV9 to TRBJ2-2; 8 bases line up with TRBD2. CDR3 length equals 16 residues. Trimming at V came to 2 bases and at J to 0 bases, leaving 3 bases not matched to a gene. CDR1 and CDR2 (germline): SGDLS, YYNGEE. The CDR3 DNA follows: TGTGCCAGCAGCGTGACTAGCGACTCGAACACCGGGGAGCTGTTTTTT. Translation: CASSVTSDSNTGELFF.

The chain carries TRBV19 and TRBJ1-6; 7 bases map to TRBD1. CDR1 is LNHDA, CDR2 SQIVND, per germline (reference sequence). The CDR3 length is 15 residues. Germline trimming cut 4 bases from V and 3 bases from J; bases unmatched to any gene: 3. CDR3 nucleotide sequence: TGTGCCAGTAGTAGGGGGACAGTCTATAATTCACCCCTCCACTTT. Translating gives CASSRGTVYNSPLHF.

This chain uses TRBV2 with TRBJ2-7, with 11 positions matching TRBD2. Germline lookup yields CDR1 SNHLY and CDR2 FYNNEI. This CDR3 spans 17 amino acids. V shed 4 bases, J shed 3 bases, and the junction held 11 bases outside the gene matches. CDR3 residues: CASSGPTTSGRFYEQYF. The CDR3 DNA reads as TGTGCCAGCAGTGGCCCCACTACTAGCGGGAGATTCTACGAGCAGTACTTC.

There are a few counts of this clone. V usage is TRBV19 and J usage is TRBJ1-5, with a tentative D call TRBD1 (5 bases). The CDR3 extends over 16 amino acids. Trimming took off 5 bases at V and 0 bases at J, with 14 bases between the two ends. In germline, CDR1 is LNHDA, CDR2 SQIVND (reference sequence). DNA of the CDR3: TGTGCCAGTAGTGACCTGGGGGGGAATAGCAATCAGCCCCAGCATTTT. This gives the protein CASSDLGGNSNQPQHF.

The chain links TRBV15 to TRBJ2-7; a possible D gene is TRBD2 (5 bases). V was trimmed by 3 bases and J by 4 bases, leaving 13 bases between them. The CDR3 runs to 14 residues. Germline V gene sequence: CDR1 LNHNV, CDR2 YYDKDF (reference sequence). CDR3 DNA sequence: TGTGCCACCAGCAGGACCCGAGGGAGTTACGAGCAGTACTTC. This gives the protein CATSRTRGSYEQYF.

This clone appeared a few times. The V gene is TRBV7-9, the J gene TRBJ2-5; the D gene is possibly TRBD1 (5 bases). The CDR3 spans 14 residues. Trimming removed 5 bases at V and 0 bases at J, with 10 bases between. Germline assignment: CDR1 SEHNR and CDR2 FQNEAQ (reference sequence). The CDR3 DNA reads TGTGCCAGCAGCACAGGACCGAACCAAGAGACCCAGTACTTC. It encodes CASSTGPNQETQYF. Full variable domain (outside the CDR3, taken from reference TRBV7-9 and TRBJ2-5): DTGVSQNPRHKITKRGQNVTFRCDPISEHNRLYWYRQTLGQGPEFLTYFQNEAQLEKSRLLSDRFSAERPKGSFSTLEIQRTEQGDSAMYLCASSTGPNQETQYFGPGTRLLVL.

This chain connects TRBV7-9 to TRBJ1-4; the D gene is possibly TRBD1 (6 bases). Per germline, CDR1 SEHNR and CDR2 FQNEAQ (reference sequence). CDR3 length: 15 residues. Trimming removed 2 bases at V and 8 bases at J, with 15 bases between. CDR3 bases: TGTGCCAGCAGCTTACGCCAGGGGAGTGAGGAAAAACTGTTTTTT. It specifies CASSLRQGSEEKLFF.

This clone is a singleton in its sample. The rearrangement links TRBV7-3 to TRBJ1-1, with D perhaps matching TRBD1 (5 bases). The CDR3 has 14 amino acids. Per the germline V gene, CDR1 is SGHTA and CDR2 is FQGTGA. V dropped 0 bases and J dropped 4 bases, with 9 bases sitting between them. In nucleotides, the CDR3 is TGTGCCAGCAGCTTAACGGGGGAGGTCACTGAAGCTTTCTTT. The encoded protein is CASSLTGEVTEAFF.

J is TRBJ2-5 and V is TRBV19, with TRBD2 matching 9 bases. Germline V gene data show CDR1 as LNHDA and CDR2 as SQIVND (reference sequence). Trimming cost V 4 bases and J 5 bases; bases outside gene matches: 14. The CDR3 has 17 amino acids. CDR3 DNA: TGTGCCAGTAGTAGTAGAGTCCTCCCCCTAGCGGGGGAGACCCAGTACTTC. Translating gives CASSSRVLPLAGETQYF.

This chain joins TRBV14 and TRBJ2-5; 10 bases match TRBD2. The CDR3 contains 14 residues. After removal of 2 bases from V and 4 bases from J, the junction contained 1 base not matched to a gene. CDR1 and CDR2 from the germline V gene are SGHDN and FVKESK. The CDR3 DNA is TGTGCCAGCAGCCAATGGACTAGCGGAGAGACCCAGTACTTC. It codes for CASSQWTSGETQYF.

The CDR3 loop reads CASSESKLRVRGWGYTF. CDR3 DNA sequence: TGCGCCAGCAGTGAGAGTAAATTAAGGGTGCGGGGTTGGGGCTACACCTTC. The J gene is TRBJ1-2, the V gene TRBV10-2; D call uncertain. CDR1 and CDR2 (germline): WSHSY, SAAADI. CDR3 length: 17 residues. Deletions cut 2 bases from V and 8 bases from J, with 24 bases between.

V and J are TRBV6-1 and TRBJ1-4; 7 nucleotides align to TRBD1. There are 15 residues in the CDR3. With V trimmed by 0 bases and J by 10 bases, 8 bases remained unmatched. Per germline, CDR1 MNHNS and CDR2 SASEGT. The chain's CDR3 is CASSEAGGQAVKLFF. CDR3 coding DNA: TGTGCCAGCAGTGAAGCTGGAGGACAGGCTGTAAAACTGTTTTTT.

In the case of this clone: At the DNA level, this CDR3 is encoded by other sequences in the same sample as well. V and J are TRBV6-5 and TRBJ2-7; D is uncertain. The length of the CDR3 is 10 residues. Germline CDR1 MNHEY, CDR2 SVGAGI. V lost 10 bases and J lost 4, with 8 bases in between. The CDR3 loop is CATNSYEQYF. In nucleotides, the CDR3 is TGTGCCACCAATTCATACGAGCAGTACTTC.

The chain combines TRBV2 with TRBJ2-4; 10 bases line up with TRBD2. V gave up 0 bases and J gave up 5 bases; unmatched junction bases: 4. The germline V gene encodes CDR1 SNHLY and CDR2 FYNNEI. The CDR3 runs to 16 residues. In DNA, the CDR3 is TGTGCCAGCAGTGAAGCGCTAGCGGGAGTGGAAAACATTCAGTACTTC. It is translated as CASSEALAGVENIQYF. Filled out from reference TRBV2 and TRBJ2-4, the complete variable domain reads EPEVTQTPSHQVTQMGQEVILRCVPISNHLYFYWYRQILGQKVEFLVSFYNNEISEKSEIFDDQFSVERPDGSNFTLKIRSTKLEDSAMYFCASSEALAGVENIQYFGAGTRLSVL.

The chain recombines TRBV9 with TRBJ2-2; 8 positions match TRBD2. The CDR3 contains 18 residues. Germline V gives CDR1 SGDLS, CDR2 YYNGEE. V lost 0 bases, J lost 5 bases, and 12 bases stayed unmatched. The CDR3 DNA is TGTGCCAGCAGCGTAGACCCCTCGGGACTAGTATTAACCGGGGAGCTGTTTTTT. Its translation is CASSVDPSGLVLTGELFF.